These T cell receptor beta chains were read from a single sample in a study of blood T cell repertoires in COVID-19. The table came from immunoSEQ multiplex PCR; TCRdb's copy has only in-frame clones and leaves some out. Of 200,000 to 300,000 clones in the sample, over 80% were seen once. The sequenced sample was peripheral blood. The receptor set was obtained from a human donor in a cohort sampled during active COVID-19. The CDR3 runs from the conserved cysteine through the conserved F or W. Fields, in order: V gene, clone size, D gene, J gene, CDR3 protein, CDR3 DNA. D genes are given only for firm matches. Clone size is given for some rows only: seen once, a few or many times, or a class if the clone is expanded.

TRBV24-1	.	TRBD2	TRBJ2-1	CATSAWGTSGYNEQFF	TGTGCCACCAGTGCCTGGGGGACTAGCGGCTACAATGAGCAGTTCTTC
TRBV24-1	.	.	TRBJ2-1	CATSDRGQSPYNEQFF	TGTGCCACCAGTGACCGCGGACAGTCACCATACAATGAGCAGTTCTTC
TRBV27	.	TRBD2	TRBJ2-2	CASSLRLAGVITGELFF	TGTGCCAGCAGTTTACGACTAGCGGGAGTCATCACCGGGGAGCTGTTTTTT
TRBV9	.	.	TRBJ2-3	CASSVTSTDTQYF	TGTGCCAGCAGCGTCACTTCGACAGATACGCAGTATTTT
TRBV13	.	.	TRBJ2-7	CASSLKLDIYEQYF	TGTGCCAGCAGCTTAAAACTTGACATCTACGAGCAGTACTTC
TRBV11-2	.	.	TRBJ1-5	CASSAGVGVGNQPQHF	TGTGCCAGCAGCGCCGGCGTCGGGGTTGGCAATCAGCCCCAGCATTTT
TRBV30	.	TRBD2	TRBJ2-3	CAWGPRRGGTDTQYF	TGTGCCTGGGGTCCCCGGCGGGGGGGCACAGATACGCAGTATTTT
TRBV10-3	.	TRBD1	TRBJ2-6	CATGQASGANVLTF	TGTGCCACGGGACAGGCCTCTGGGGCCAACGTCCTGACTTTC
TRBV5-1	.	.	TRBJ2-2	CASSKGDSGVNTGELFF	TGCGCCAGCAGCAAAGGGGATAGCGGAGTCAACACCGGGGAGCTGTTTTTT
TRBV29-1	.	TRBD2	TRBJ2-7	CSVEGASGRYEQYF	TGCAGCGTTGAAGGAGCTAGCGGGAGATACGAGCAGTACTTC
TRBV6-5	once	.	TRBJ1-1	CASSPRGSNTEAFF	TGTGCCAGCAGCCCCCGGGGAAGCAACACTGAAGCTTTCTTT
TRBV3-1/TRBV3-2	few	TRBD1	TRBJ1-5	CASSQGTGSNQPQHF	TGTGCCAGCAGCCAAGGGACAGGCTCTAATCAGCCCCAGCATTTT
TRBV6-6	.	TRBD1	TRBJ2-7	CASSSGQGNYEQYF	TGTGCCAGCAGTTCGGGACAGGGAAACTACGAGCAGTACTTC
TRBV25-1	few	.	TRBJ2-3	CASSEWREFTDTQYF	TGTGCCAGCAGTGAATGGAGGGAATTCACAGATACGCAGTATTTT
TRBV2	.	TRBD2	TRBJ2-3	CASRGGRESPDTQYF	TGTGCCAGCAGGGGCGGGAGGGAATCTCCAGATACGCAGTATTTT
TRBV28	.	TRBD1	TRBJ2-7	CASSRQGIEQYF	TGTGCCAGCAGCCGACAGGGGATCGAGCAGTACTTC
TRBV7-8	.	.	TRBJ2-3	CASSSFSGGYGTDTQYF	TGTGCCAGCAGCTCCTTTTCCGGGGGTTACGGCACAGATACGCAGTATTTT
TRBV6-6	.	.	TRBJ1-4	CASSYRPATNEKLFF	TGTGCCAGCAGTTACCGTCCAGCAACTAATGAAAAACTGTTTTTT
TRBV7-6	once	.	TRBJ1-2	CASSPGGRGYGYGYTF	TGTGCCAGCAGCCCCGGGGGGAGGGGTTACGGCTATGGCTACACCTTC
TRBV2	.	TRBD1	TRBJ1-4	CASSSRQGLNEKLFF	TGTGCCAGCAGTTCCAGACAGGGCCTTAATGAAAAACTGTTTTTT
TRBV5-4	.	.	TRBJ2-7	CASTFEGGDSYEQYF	TGTGCCAGCACCTTCGAGGGGGGGGACTCCTACGAGCAGTACTTC